This TCR beta chain was recorded in a study of beta chain features in type 1 diabetes. Study-level information: On cell yields, gender and age, patients and healthy donors were similar. Study outcomes and limitations: Researchers report that Type 1 diabetes patients had moderately but significantly shorter TCRB CDR3s across all four CD4+ subsets.

This clone has more than one count but fewer than ten. Its antigen is currently unknown. The whole isolated RNA underwent reverse transcription, so sequencing captured expressed TCRB transcripts. Libraries were prepared by immunoSEQ multiplex PCR; TCRdb keeps only in-frame clonotypes and omits some of them. Here the sample spans about 620,000 clones, around 16% being singletons. V gave up 0 bases and J gave up 2 bases, with 14 bases separating them. This CDR3 comprises 16 residues. In germline, CDR1 is MGHRA, CDR2 YSYEKL. J is TRBJ2-7 and V is TRBV4-1; D might be TRBD2 (5 bases). Material: naive CD4+ T cells from blood. This sequence originates from a man aged 18-30 years in good health. The CDR3: CASSQDKGRTAYEQYF. In DNA form, the CDR3 reads TGCGCCAGCAGCCAAGATAAGGGCAGGACTGCCTACGAGCAGTACTTC.